This T cell receptor beta chain was captured by sequencing in a study of control samples from healthy donors and cancer patients (dated by TCRdb to 2018 to 2021). Libraries were prepared through the immunoSEQ multiplex PCR assay. This is the immuneACCESS table as TCRdb keeps it, with only in-frame sequences that have V and J called. A part of the clones is gone; compared with another copy, unresolved V genes explain less than half, and the rest is unexplained. The sample yields just under 150,000 clones; around 92% were counted once. The ten largest clones take up approximately 2.9% of the sample. As concerns this clone: Its binding antigen is unknown. No per-base quality is available; no much larger clone lies one base away.

The CDR3 numbers 15 residues from cysteine through phenylalanine. Of the read, only the CDR3 DNA is kept; its 45 bases are in frame from base 1. The germline V and J ends show losses of 3 bases and 2 bases respectively, and no gene match explains 4 bases of the junction. The germline V gene (reference sequence) sets CDR1 to MNHEY and CDR2 to SMNVEV. Recombination joined TRBV27 with TRBJ1-2; 9 central nucleotides agree with TRBD1. Sample: blood. The source is a man aged 25-45 years in good health. The CDR3 reads as follows: CASSFVTGGNYGYTF. The nucleotide sequence is given as TGTGCCAGCAGTTTCGTGACAGGGGGGAACTATGGCTACACCTTC.